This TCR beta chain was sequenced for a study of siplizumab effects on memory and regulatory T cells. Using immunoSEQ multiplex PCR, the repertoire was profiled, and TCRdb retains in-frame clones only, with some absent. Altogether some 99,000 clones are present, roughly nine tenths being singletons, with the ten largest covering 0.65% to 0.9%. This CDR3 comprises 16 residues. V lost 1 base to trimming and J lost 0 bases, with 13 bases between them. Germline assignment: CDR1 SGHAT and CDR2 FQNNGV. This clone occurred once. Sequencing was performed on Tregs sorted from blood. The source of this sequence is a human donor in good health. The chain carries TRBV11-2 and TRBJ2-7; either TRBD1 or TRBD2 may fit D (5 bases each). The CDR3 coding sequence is TGTGCCAGCAGCTTAGTCCTGGCAGGGAGCTCCTACGAGCAGTACTTC. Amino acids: CASSLVLAGSSYEQYF.